The entry below gives a single T cell receptor (beta chain) sequence along with its context. Its matching antigen is unknown. This sample is drawn from a study of T cell clonotyping in hematopoietic cell transplantation. Study-wide results and caveats: Recipient TCR diversity dropped after transplant; expanded clonotypes rose from day 30 to 180. At the given depth, recipient repertoires were over 95% de novo clonotypes.

Libraries were prepared by immunoSEQ multiplex PCR; TCRdb keeps only in-frame clonotypes and omits some of them. The sample shows 12,000 to 15,000 clones, about 93% of them seen only once. Trimming removed 2 bases from V and 1 base from J; junction bases left unmatched: 7. There are 16 residues in the CDR3. CDR1 is LNHDA, CDR2 SQIVND, per germline (reference sequence). Sequenced here: PBMCs, sampled 30 days after allogeneic stem cell transplant. This TCR derives from a male patient aged 60-70 years who had an allogeneic stem cell transplant from an unrelated donor, so the T cells may come from the graft donor. Some clones in this sample may be carry-over from other donors' samples. V gene TRBV19 combines with J gene TRBJ2-7; TRBD1 agrees at 8 bases. CDR3 sequence (DNA): TGTGCCAGTAGTATACCCGGGACAGGCGGATCCTACGAGCAGTACTTC. Encoded protein: CASSIPGTGGSYEQYF.